This T cell receptor beta chain was captured by sequencing in a study of cytomegalovirus exposure and HLA in healthy donors. The PCR ran on 60 Vbeta and 13 Jbeta primers. Some clones are missing from TCRdb's copy, which holds only in-frame ones; the method was immunoSEQ multiplex PCR. The repertoire consists of approximately 280,000 clones, with roughly 88% occurring once and the leading ten covering 3.5% to 4%. The CDR3 has 18 amino acids. Per the germline V gene, CDR1 is LGHNT and CDR2 is FRNRAP. The J segment lost 3 bases and the V segment lost 2 bases, leaving 14 bases of the junction unmatched. The receptor comes from a man aged 40-49 years in good health and CMV-seropositive. Sequences were obtained from PBMCs. This rearrangement joins TRBV12-5 to TRBJ1-2; 8 positions match TRBD1. In DNA, the CDR3 is TGTGCTAGTGGTTTGTATCCAGGGGGCGAGTCGTACGACTATGGCTACACCTTC. Residues: CASGLYPGGESYDYGYTF.